In this sample, the clone carrying this TCR beta chain turned up many times. This entry comes from a study of human T cells and chemical hapten exposure. Across the study: TCR yields differed between samples (mainly from small differences in pooled library volume).

TCRdb reprocessed the RACE reads via MiXCR and lists one record per CDR3 protein. The table shows 300,000 to 450,000 distinct CDR3 sequences, with 4.5% to 5.5% occurring only once. CDR3 length equals 13 residues. V was clipped by 3 bases and J by 4 bases, with 10 bases between them. Germline V gene sequence: CDR1 KGHSH, CDR2 LQKENI. Time point: pre-sensitization, week 0. Treatment reported: therapeutic diphenylcyclopropenone sensitization with weekly scalp DPC. The chain has TRBV18 and TRBJ2-7; D unclear. The sample was whole blood, taken in connection with sensitization to the hapten diphenylcyclopropenone (DPC). This TCR was recovered from a woman aged 45-60 years with alopecia areata. Some clones in this sample may be carry-over from other donors' samples. The CDR3 region is CASSPEGLYEQYF. The CDR3 region has the DNA TGTGCCAGCTCACCCGAAGGGCTTTACGAGCAGTACTTC. The complete variable domain, with remaining parts taken from reference TRBV18 and TRBJ2-7, reads NAGVMQNPRHLVRRRGQEARLRCSPMKGHSHVYWYRQLPEEGLKFMVYLQKENIIDESGMPKERFSAEFPKEGPSILRIQQVVRGDSAAYFCASSPEGLYEQYFGPGTRLTVT.